These 5 T cell receptor beta chains share one sample of origin, sequenced in a study of shared clonotypes between healthy human individuals. The data were produced by immunoSEQ multiplex PCR, yet TCRdb's version contains in-frame clones alone and is incomplete. The sample has about 2.4 million clones; 93% are singletons. Sample: naive CD4+ T cells from PBMCs. The subset here: CD45RA+ positively selected. These receptors came from a young man in good health. Some clones in this sample may be carry-over from other donors' samples.

The rearrangement links TRBV6-1 to TRBJ2-1, with 10 positions matching TRBD1. CDR3 length: 14 amino acids. Germline CDR1 MNHNS, CDR2 SASEGT. V was clipped by 6 bases and J by 9 bases; unmatched bases: 8. The CDR3 is CASSTGTGVIEQFF. CDR3 DNA: TGTGCCAGCAGCACCGGGACAGGGGTGATTGAGCAGTTCTTC.

V usage is TRBV7-2 and J usage is TRBJ2-7; 8 bases line up with TRBD2. Germline V lookup: CDR1 SGHTA, CDR2 FQGNSA. This CDR3 has 15 amino acids. The J segment lost 3 bases and the V segment lost 1 base, leaving 5 bases of the junction unmatched. The CDR3 reads CASSLELAVYYEQYF. In DNA form, the CDR3 reads TGTGCCAGCAGCTTAGAACTAGCGGTATACTACGAGCAGTACTTC. The full variable domain, completed using reference TRBV7-2 and TRBJ2-7, is GAGVSQSPSNKVTEKGKDVELRCDPISGHTALYWYRQSLGQGLEFLIYFQGNSAPDKSGLPSDRFSAERTGGSVSTLTIQRTQQEDSAVYLCASSLELAVYYEQYFGPGTRLTVT.

The rearrangement joins TRBV18 to TRBJ2-1; a possible D gene is TRBD2 (7 bases). Deletions cut 5 bases from V and 3 bases from J, with 14 bases between. Germline V gene lookup returns CDR1 KGHSH and CDR2 LQKENI. The CDR3 contains 15 residues. In nucleotides, the CDR3 is TGTGCCAGCTCAGGAGGGGGGGATCTCTACAATGAGCAGTTCTTC. Amino acid sequence: CASSGGGDLYNEQFF.

This chain uses TRBV28 with TRBJ2-3; possibly TRBD2 for D (6 bases). The CDR3 extends over 15 amino acids. Deletions cut 5 bases from V and 7 bases from J, with 19 bases between. Germline V gives CDR1 MDHEN, CDR2 SYDVKM. In nucleotides, the CDR3 is TGTGCCAGCAGTCCGGGGGAGTCCCCCAGATATACGCAGTATTTT. This translates into CASSPGESPRYTQYF.

V gene TRBV10-1 combines with J gene TRBJ2-3; 9 nucleotides line up with TRBD1. V was clipped by 0 bases and J by 4 bases; unmatched bases: 5. This CDR3 spans 16 amino acids. The germline gives CDR1 WNHNN, CDR2 SYGVQD (reference sequence). The CDR3 loop reads CASSESNRGLADTQYF. The DNA for the CDR3 is TGCGCCAGCAGTGAGTCTAACAGGGGGCTAGCAGATACGCAGTATTTT.